This is a list of T cell receptor beta chains from one sample in a study of T-cell reconstitution after alpha-beta-depleted transplantation in children. TCRdb processed the PCR reads anew with MiXCR; each CDR3 protein has one entry. This sample has some 180,000 distinct CDR3 sequences; about 7% occur once, and the top ten carry 4.5% to 6.5%. The source material was PBMCs, sampled before TCRalphabeta/CD19-depleted stem cell transplant. Every receptor here comes from a boy aged 2-9 years with acute lymphoblastic leukemia, due to receive a stem cell transplant. CDR3s include the opening cysteine and the closing phenylalanine or tryptophan. D genes are given only for firm matches. A clone size is listed for some rows: how often the clone was seen (once, few, many), or a class if it is expanded.

v_gene: TRBV5-1
d_gene: TRBD1
abundance: many
j_gene: TRBJ1-5
CDR3aa: CASSPTGDNQPQHF
CDR3nt: TGCGCCAGCAGTCCAACAGGGGACAATCAGCCCCAGCATTTT

v_gene: TRBV7-2
d_gene: TRBD1
abundance: many
j_gene: TRBJ2-7
CDR3aa: CASSSGTVSYEQYF
CDR3nt: TGTGCCAGTTCTTCCGGGACAGTTTCCTACGAGCAGTACTTC

v_gene: TRBV20-1
d_gene: -
abundance: many
j_gene: TRBJ2-1
CDR3aa: CSARPTSSLYNEQFF
CDR3nt: TGCAGTGCTAGACCTACTAGTTCTCTCTACAATGAGCAGTTCTTC

v_gene: TRBV13
d_gene: -
abundance: -
j_gene: TRBJ2-1
CDR3aa: CASSLGSTGRIQFF
CDR3nt: TGTGCCAGCAGCTTAGGATCTACCGGGAGAATCCAGTTCTTC

v_gene: TRBV28
d_gene: TRBD2
abundance: few
j_gene: TRBJ2-2
CDR3aa: CASSPGGPPTGELFF
CDR3nt: TGTGCCAGCAGCCCGGGGGGGCCCCCCACCGGGGAGCTGTTTTTT

v_gene: TRBV9
d_gene: -
abundance: many
j_gene: TRBJ2-1
CDR3aa: CASSVGVEQFF
CDR3nt: TGTGCCAGCAGCGTGGGGGTTGAGCAGTTCTTC

v_gene: TRBV11-2
d_gene: -
abundance: few
j_gene: TRBJ1-4
CDR3aa: CASSLEWGPVATNEKLFF
CDR3nt: TGTGCCAGCAGCTTAGAATGGGGCCCTGTTGCAACTAATGAAAAACTGTTTTTT

v_gene: TRBV5-6
d_gene: -
abundance: -
j_gene: TRBJ1-6
CDR3aa: CASTSRGLMNSPLHF
CDR3nt: TGTGCCAGCACCAGTCGGGGGCTCATGAATTCACCCCTCCACTTT

v_gene: TRBV20-1
d_gene: -
abundance: -
j_gene: TRBJ2-5
CDR3aa: CSAHHRSETQYF
CDR3nt: TGCAGTGCTCACCATCGGTCGGAGACCCAGTACTTC

v_gene: TRBV3-1
d_gene: -
abundance: many
j_gene: TRBJ2-2
CDR3aa: CATQATGPNTGELFF
CDR3nt: TGTGCCACCCAAGCGACAGGCCCGAACACCGGGGAGCTGTTTTTT

v_gene: TRBV28
d_gene: -
abundance: -
j_gene: TRBJ2-3
CDR3aa: CASGPGLSDGAPDTQYF
CDR3nt: TGTGCCAGCGGCCCCGGGCTCTCAGATGGAGCCCCAGATACGCAGTATTTT

v_gene: TRBV28
d_gene: -
abundance: many
j_gene: TRBJ1-2
CDR3aa: CASSSPGSNYGYTF
CDR3nt: TGTGCCAGCAGCTCCCCAGGCTCTAACTATGGCTACACCTTC

v_gene: TRBV29-1
d_gene: TRBD1
abundance: many
j_gene: TRBJ2-7
CDR3aa: CSVEAWSGTGFYEQYF
CDR3nt: TGCAGCGTTGAAGCATGGTCCGGGACAGGTTTTTACGAGCAGTACTTC

v_gene: TRBV27
d_gene: -
abundance: many
j_gene: TRBJ2-5
CDR3aa: CASTGPKETQYF
CDR3nt: TGTGCCAGCACCGGGCCCAAGGAGACCCAGTACTTC

v_gene: TRBV4-2
d_gene: TRBD2
abundance: many
j_gene: TRBJ2-5
CDR3aa: CASSRTSGGAGETQCF
CDR3nt: TGTGCCAGCAGCCGGACTAGCGGGGGGGCAGGAGAGACCCAGTGCTTC

v_gene: TRBV6-2/TRBV6-3
d_gene: -
abundance: -
j_gene: TRBJ2-2
CDR3aa: CASSSFQGRNTGELFF
CDR3nt: TGTGCCAGCAGTTCCTTTCAGGGCCGTAACACCGGGGAGCTGTTTTTT

v_gene: TRBV28
d_gene: -
abundance: many
j_gene: TRBJ2-4
CDR3aa: CATYSGLAKNIQYF
CDR3nt: TGTGCCACCTACTCAGGGCTAGCCAAAAACATTCAGTACTTC

v_gene: TRBV28
d_gene: -
abundance: many
j_gene: TRBJ1-1
CDR3aa: CASRFSVGSEAFF
CDR3nt: TGTGCCAGCAGGTTCTCAGTTGGGAGTGAAGCTTTCTTT

v_gene: TRBV5-1
d_gene: -
abundance: many
j_gene: TRBJ1-3
CDR3aa: CASSLEGSGNTIYF
CDR3nt: TGCGCCAGCAGCTTGGAGGGGAGCGGAAACACCATATATTTT